This T cell receptor (beta chain) derives from a study of cytomegalovirus exposure and HLA in healthy donors. CDR3 length: 13 residues. In germline, CDR1 is SGHTA, CDR2 FQGTGA. Trimming stripped 5 bases from V and 5 bases from J, with 12 bases between. In the PCR, 60 Vbeta and 13 Jbeta primers were used. Method: immunoSEQ multiplex PCR; TCRdb's copy keeps in-frame clones and lacks some. The table shows over 150,000 clones, with about 65% occurring only once. The sample taken for sequencing was PBMCs. This chain links TRBV7-3 with TRBJ1-1, with D perhaps matching TRBD1 (6 bases). The sequence was collected from a woman between 25 and 40 years old in good health and CMV-seronegative. The CDR3 coding sequence is TGTGCCAGCAGCATTGACAGGATGACTGAAGCTTTCTTT. Its protein product is CASSIDRMTEAFF.